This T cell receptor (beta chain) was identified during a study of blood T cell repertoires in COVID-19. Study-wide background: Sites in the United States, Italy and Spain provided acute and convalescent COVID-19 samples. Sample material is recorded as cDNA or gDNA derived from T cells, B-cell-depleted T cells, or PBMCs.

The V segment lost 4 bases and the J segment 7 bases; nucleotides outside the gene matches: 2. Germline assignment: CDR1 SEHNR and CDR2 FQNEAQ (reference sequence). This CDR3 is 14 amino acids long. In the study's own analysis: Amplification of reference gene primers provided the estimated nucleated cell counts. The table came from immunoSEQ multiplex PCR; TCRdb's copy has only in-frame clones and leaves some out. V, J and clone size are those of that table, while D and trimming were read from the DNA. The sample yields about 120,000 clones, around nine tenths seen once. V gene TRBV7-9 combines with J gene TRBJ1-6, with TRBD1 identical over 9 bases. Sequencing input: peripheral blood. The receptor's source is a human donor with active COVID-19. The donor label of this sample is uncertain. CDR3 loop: CASSSGTGNSPLHF. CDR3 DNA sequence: TGTGCCAGCAGCTCCGGGACAGGGAATTCACCCCTCCACTTT.